The entry below gives a single T cell receptor beta chain sequence along with its context. What it recognizes is unknown. Profiled with immunoSEQ multiplex PCR; TCRdb holds only in-frame clones, not every one. This table holds some 200,000 clones, roughly 88% found once. Germline V gene sequence: CDR1 SGHDT, CDR2 YYEEEE. The CDR3 runs 14 residues. V was shortened by 2 bases and J by 2 bases, with 11 bases between the two germline ends. The data are from a study of T cell responses to AZD1222 COVID-19 vaccine. Study-level information: Pooled in the analysis were second doses at about 4 or about 12 weeks.

Regarding the study as a whole: At 160-218 and 743-854, vaccine-associated CD4 TCRs were dominant, and they spanned spike. Donor demographics were predominantly white British with a female majority; clonal diversity may be underestimated.

This sample comprised peripheral blood, obtained on day 0 of AZD1222 vaccination. The chain is built from TRBV5-6 and TRBJ2-7; weak D call: TRBD2 (5 bases). The clonotype comes from an adult in good health. The CDR3 DNA reads TGTGCCAGCAGCTTTCTCGGGGATCCCTACGAGCAGTACTTC. Residues: CASSFLGDPYEQYF. The variable domain in full, completed from reference TRBV5-6 and TRBJ2-7, reads DAGVTQSPTHLIKTRGQQVTLRCSPKSGHDTVSWYQQALGQGPQFIFQYYEEEERQRGNFPDRFSGHQFPNYSSELNVNALLLGDSALYLCASSFLGDPYEQYFGPGTRLTVT.